The 22 T cell receptor beta chains presented below share a single source sample, sequenced in a study of STAT5B mutations in CD4+ large granular lymphocyte leukemia. Data came from immunoSEQ multiplex PCR; TCRdb stores just in-frame clones and leaves some out. Among around 28,000 clones, 60% to 85% were seen once, and the ten largest hold 1% to 1.4%. Sequences were obtained from CD4+ T cells from blood buffy coats. These receptor sequences come from a human donor in good health.

This chain joins TRBV28 and TRBJ1-2; D is perhaps TRBD1 (6 bases). This CDR3 has 16 amino acids. CDR1 and CDR2 (germline): MDHEN, SYDVKM. With 7 bases removed from V and 3 bases from J, the gap between germline ends came to 21 bases. CDR3 in amino acids: CASKVVAHREYYGYTF. Here the CDR3 DNA reads TGTGCCAGCAAAGTGGTGGCCCACAGGGAATACTATGGCTACACCTTC.

CDR3 coding DNA: TGTGCCAGCAGCGTACTTGCGTCTAGCACAGATACGCAGTATTTT. Amino acid sequence: CASSVLASSTDTQYF. The chain links TRBV9 to TRBJ2-3; D unresolved. Germline loops: CDR1 SGDLS, CDR2 YYNGEE. The CDR3 loop spans 15 amino acids. The V and J ends lost 1 base and 0 bases respectively, with 9 bases between them.

The chain recombines TRBV7-2 with TRBJ1-4, with 10 bases matching TRBD1. J was trimmed by 7 bases and V by 2 bases; bases with no gene match: 4. The CDR3 sequence is 15 residues long. CDR1 SGHTA and CDR2 FQGNSA come from the germline V gene. This chain's CDR3 is CASSLRGQGSEKLFF. The DNA for the CDR3 is TGTGCCAGCAGCTTAAGGGGACAGGGGAGTGAAAAACTGTTTTTT.

The chain links TRBV29-1 to TRBJ2-7; D is perhaps TRBD1 or TRBD2 (5 bases each). CDR1 and CDR2 from the germline V gene are SQVTM and ANQGSEA. V was cut by 3 bases and J by 0 bases, with 9 bases left in between. This CDR3 contains 13 residues. CDR3 sequence reads: CSVEGVSSYEQYF. CDR3 sequence (DNA): TGCAGCGTTGAGGGGGTCTCCTCCTACGAGCAGTACTTC.

This rearrangement joins TRBV7-9 to TRBJ2-5; 10 bases line up with TRBD2. The CDR3 sequence is 17 residues long. Per germline, CDR1 SEHNR and CDR2 FQNEAQ (reference sequence). The ends lost 2 bases at V and 2 bases at J; junction bases unmatched: 8. The CDR3 loop is CASSLSLAGGLQETQYF. For the CDR3, the DNA is TGTGCCAGCAGCTTATCCTTAGCGGGGGGTCTACAAGAGACCCAGTACTTC.

The chain has TRBV19 and TRBJ1-5; D is possibly TRBD1 (5 bases). The germline V and J ends were trimmed by 3 bases and 7 bases, with 13 bases remaining between them. The CDR3 consists of 14 residues. Germline lookup yields CDR1 LNHDA and CDR2 SQIVND (reference sequence). CDR3 in DNA: TGTGCCAGTAGTATTAGCAGGGACGGACAGCCCCAGCATTTT. Translation gives CASSISRDGQPQHF.

This clone has just a few counts. The V gene is TRBV5-1, the J gene TRBJ1-2, with D unresolved. The length of the CDR3 is 13 residues. Germline CDR1 reads SGHRS; CDR2 reads YFSETQ. V was clipped by 4 bases and J by 3 bases, with 10 bases between them. The CDR3 protein is CASSSRTDYGYTF. The CDR3 DNA is TGCGCCAGCAGCAGCCGGACCGACTATGGCTACACCTTC.

The chain joins TRBV7-9 to TRBJ1-1; D call uncertain. Trimming left V 0 bases short and J 1 base short, with 12 bases between. This CDR3 is 16 amino acids long. Germline loops: CDR1 SEHNR, CDR2 FQNEAQ (reference sequence). The CDR3: CASSLASLAENTEAFF. The CDR3 DNA follows: TGTGCCAGCAGCTTAGCGAGTTTGGCCGAGAACACTGAAGCTTTCTTT.

Only one count was recorded for this clone. The chain recombines TRBV15 with TRBJ2-5, with a weak D call TRBD1 (7 bases). The V and J ends lost 0 bases and 3 bases respectively, with 11 bases between them. The CDR3 consists of 15 residues. Germline CDR1 reads LNHNV; CDR2 reads YYDKDF (reference sequence). The CDR3 protein is CATSRDGGTEETQYF. In nucleotides, the CDR3 is TGTGCCACCAGCAGAGATGGCGGGACAGAAGAGACCCAGTACTTC.

The chain recombines TRBV29-1 with TRBJ1-5; D unresolved. This CDR3 contains 12 residues. Per the germline V gene, CDR1 is SQVTM and CDR2 is ANQGSEA. Trimming stripped 6 bases from V and 5 bases from J, with 11 bases between. The DNA of the CDR3 is TGCAGCGTCTTCGACGGGGATCAGCCCCAGCATTTT. As protein: CSVFDGDQPQHF.

This sequence joins TRBV7-8 and TRBJ2-1; TRBD1 might be the D (5 bases). With 2 bases removed from V and 2 bases from J, the gap between germline ends came to 10 bases. The CDR3 runs to 15 residues. Germline-derived CDR1 and CDR2 are SGHVS and FQNEAQ. CDR3 nucleotide sequence: TGTGCCAGCAGCTTAATGGGGCAGACCTACAATGAGCAGTTCTTC. It specifies CASSLMGQTYNEQFF.

This chain uses TRBV6-6 with TRBJ1-2; tentatively, D is TRBD1 (5 bases). The CDR3 has 16 residues. Germline CDR1 reads MNHNY; CDR2 reads SVGAGI (reference sequence). Deletions cut 4 bases from V and 4 bases from J, with 19 bases between. CDR3 nucleotide sequence: TGTGCCAGCAGTTTACTACGGGGGGAGGCGGCCTATGGCTACACCTTC. Amino acids: CASSLLRGEAAYGYTF.

V is TRBV11-2 and J is TRBJ1-2; the D is unclear. The V gene lost 1 base and the J gene lost 4 bases, with 10 bases spanning the gap. The germline V gene encodes CDR1 SGHAT and CDR2 FQNNGV. The CDR3 totals 14 residues. CDR3: CASSLVVGSYGYTF. The CDR3 DNA reads TGTGCCAGCAGCTTAGTGGTGGGAAGCTATGGCTACACCTTC.

The V call is TRBV18, the J call TRBJ1-1; D unresolved. This CDR3 has 12 residues. V shed 6 bases and J shed 10 bases, with 15 bases lying between them. Germline CDR1 and CDR2: KGHSH and LQKENI. CDR3 bases: TGTGCCAGCTCCCCCGAATCCGGAGGAGCTTTCTTT. Its protein product is CASSPESGGAFF.

This chain links TRBV5-1 with TRBJ2-3, with 13 bases matching TRBD2. Trimming took 4 bases from V and 4 from J; bases not matched to a gene: 12. The CDR3 has 18 amino acids. CDR1 is SGHRS and CDR2 is YFSETQ in the germline V gene. The CDR3 DNA follows: TGCGCCAGCAGCCTCCGACTAGCGGGAGGACACCCCCCAGATACGCAGTATTTT. Translated: CASSLRLAGGHPPDTQYF.

The chain is built from TRBV27 and TRBJ2-1; a weak D match, TRBD2 (5 bases). Germline CDR1 reads MNHEY; CDR2 reads SMNVEV (reference sequence). The germline V and J ends were trimmed by 0 bases and 3 bases, with 15 bases remaining between them. The CDR3 runs 17 residues. The chain's CDR3 is CASSLSSQPGGYNEQFF. CDR3 DNA sequence: TGTGCCAGCAGTTTATCCTCACAACCCGGAGGCTACAATGAGCAGTTCTTC.

The chain links TRBV28 to TRBJ2-5; 10 nucleotides agree with TRBD2. This CDR3 contains 17 residues. V gave up 5 bases and J gave up 5 bases; unmatched junction bases: 14. CDR1 is MDHEN, CDR2 SYDVKM, per germline. CDR3 in amino acids: CASSPPSPSGSDETQYF. CDR3 nucleotides: TGTGCCAGCAGTCCCCCCTCCCCTAGCGGGAGCGATGAGACCCAGTACTTC.

The rearrangement uses TRBV7-3 and TRBJ2-1, with D tentatively TRBD1 (7 bases). V lost 4 bases and J 7 bases, leaving 17 bases between the germline ends. This CDR3 comprises 15 residues. From germline, CDR1 is SGHTA and CDR2 FQGTGA. The CDR3 coding sequence is TGTGCCAGCAGCTCGAAAAAGACAGGGAGGAATGAGCAGTTCTTC. Translation: CASSSKKTGRNEQFF. The whole variable domain, filled in from reference TRBV7-3 and TRBJ2-1, reads GAGVSQTPSNKVTEKGKYVELRCDPISGHTALYWYRQSLGQGPEFLIYFQGTGAADDSGLPNDRFFAVRPEGSVSTLKIQRTERGDSAVYLCASSSKKTGRNEQFFGPGTRLTVL.

This clone was counted a few times. The chain uses TRBV7-9 and TRBJ2-2; TRBD1 is a possible D gene (6 bases). This CDR3 has 14 amino acids. V was clipped by 5 bases and J by 5 bases, with 12 bases between them. CDR1 is SEHNR, CDR2 FQNEAQ, per germline (reference sequence). CDR3 bases: TGTGCCAGCAGCCCAGGGGTGGCTACCGGGGAGCTGTTTTTT. Amino acid sequence: CASSPGVATGELFF.

The chain recombines TRBV9 with TRBJ2-5; maybe TRBD2 (6 bases). CDR1 and CDR2 (germline): SGDLS, YYNGEE. Between the trimmed V and J ends, which lost 4 bases and 4 bases, there was a span of 17 bases. The CDR3 sequence is 15 residues long. The CDR3 DNA follows: TGTGCCAGCAGCCCACTGACTAGTGAGGTAGAGACCCAGTACTTC. Translating gives CASSPLTSEVETQYF.

The rearrangement joins TRBV7-9 to TRBJ1-4; D remains unclear. The CDR3 is 13 amino acids. The germline V gene has CDR1 SEHNR and CDR2 FQNEAQ (reference sequence). The V end lost 2 bases, the J end lost 8 bases, and 9 bases lay between the germline ends. This CDR3 is CASSLSQGEKLFF. Written as DNA, the CDR3 is TGTGCCAGCAGCTTATCGCAAGGGGAAAAACTGTTTTTT. Drawing the rest from reference TRBV7-9 and TRBJ1-4, the complete variable domain is DTGVSQNPRHKITKRGQNVTFRCDPISEHNRLYWYRQTLGQGPEFLTYFQNEAQLEKSRLLSDRFSAERPKGSFSTLEIQRTEQGDSAMYLCASSLSQGEKLFFGSGTQLSVL.

V is TRBV5-1 and J is TRBJ2-3; 7 bases map to TRBD2. Germline CDR1 and CDR2: SGHRS and YFSETQ. The J segment lost 7 bases and the V segment lost 0 bases, leaving 2 bases of the junction unmatched. The CDR3 has 13 residues. CDR3 protein: CASSLGGGYTQYF. The CDR3 DNA sequence: TGCGCCAGCAGCTTGGGCGGGGGATATACGCAGTATTTT.